Shown below are 18 T cell receptor beta chains from a single sample sequenced in a study of Graves' ophthalmopathy and Graves' hyperthyroidism. The TCR beta CDR3 regions underwent amplification from RNA transcripts. HTBI primers primed a first-round RT-PCR, and a second-round multiplex PCR followed. TCRdb reprocessed the multiplex PCR reads via MiXCR and lists one record per CDR3 protein. The sample consists of roughly 350,000 distinct CDR3 sequences, about 18% of them appearing once. The sequenced material came from peripheral blood. All receptors derive from an adult woman with stable Graves' hyperthyroidism.

This sequence joins TRBV7-2 and TRBJ2-4; TRBD1 aligns across 10 bases. CDR1 and CDR2 from the germline V gene are SGHTA and FQGNSA. Trimming at V came to 2 bases and at J to 1 base, leaving 11 bases not matched to a gene. This CDR3 region has 19 residues. CDR3 nucleotides: TGTGCCAGCAGCTTAATGGGACAGGGGATGGGGGGGGCCAAAAACATTCAGTACTTC. Residues: CASSLMGQGMGGAKNIQYF.

This clonotype was picked up many times. V is TRBV24-1 and J is TRBJ2-7; the match to TRBD1 covers 10 bases. Germline CDR1 and CDR2: KGHDR and SFDVKD. The CDR3 covers 15 residues. V shed 5 bases and J 2 bases; nucleotides not matched to a gene: 5. The CDR3 region has the DNA TGTGCCACCAGTGCGAGACAGGGGGCTGCCTACGAGCAGTACTTC. Its translation is CATSARQGAAYEQYF.

This clonotype was recorded many times. The chain joins TRBV6-5 to TRBJ1-2; 10 bases line up with TRBD1. The V gene's germline CDR1 is MNHEY and CDR2 SVGAGI. V trimming: 0 bases; J trimming: 6 bases; junction bases outside the gene matches: 7. This CDR3 comprises 16 residues. The CDR3 spells CASSYSIGTGVDGYTF. The CDR3 DNA reads as TGTGCCAGCAGTTACTCGATAGGGACAGGGGTAGATGGCTACACCTTC.

This clonotype showed up many times. The chain recombines TRBV5-1 with TRBJ2-7; 8 bases map to TRBD2. The CDR3 is 15 residues long. Unmatched junction bases numbered 5, after V lost 0 bases and J lost 3 bases. Germline CDR1 SGHRS, CDR2 YFSETQ. The CDR3: CASSLGAGAYYEQYF. The CDR3 DNA sequence: TGCGCCAGCAGCTTGGGAGCGGGGGCTTACTACGAGCAGTACTTC. Drawing the rest from reference TRBV5-1 and TRBJ2-7, the complete variable domain is KAGVTQTPRYLIKTRGQQVTLSCSPISGHRSVSWYQQTPGQGLQFLFEYFSETQRNKGNFPGRFSGRQFSNSRSEMNVSTLELGDSALYLCASSLGAGAYYEQYFGPGTRLTVT.

This clonotype has a count of ten or more. This chain connects TRBV15 to TRBJ2-5; no clear D. Germline V gene data show CDR1 as LNHNV and CDR2 as YYDKDF (reference sequence). The CDR3 runs 12 residues. V shed 1 base and J shed 2 bases, with 2 bases lying between them. The CDR3 nucleotides read TGTGCCACCAGCAGAGCTCAAGAGACCCAGTACTTC. As protein: CATSRAQETQYF. Using reference TRBV15 and TRBJ2-5 for the parts outside the CDR3, the full variable domain is DAMVIQNPRYQVTQFGKPVTLSCSQTLNHNVMYWYQQKSSQAPKLLFHYYDKDFNNEADTPDNFQSRRPNTSFCFLDIRSPGLGDTAMYLCATSRAQETQYFGPGTRLLVL.

This clonotype was found a few times. This rearrangement joins TRBV6-2 or TRBV6-3 to TRBJ2-1, with a weak D call TRBD1 (6 bases). Germline lookup yields CDR1 MNHEY and CDR2 SVGEGT. CDR3 length equals 11 residues. CDR3 residues: CASRGTNEQFF. The CDR3 nucleotides read TGTGCGTCAAGGGGGACCAATGAGCAGTTCTTC.

This clonotype was seen many times. The junction and the germline gene differ at one end; a read error may be behind it. The chain recombines TRBV6-1 with TRBJ2-7; 7 nucleotides agree with TRBD1. CDR1 is MNHNS, CDR2 SASEGT, per germline. This CDR3 region has 14 residues. This CDR3 is CASSTPGQHYGQYF. The DNA of the CDR3 is TGTGCCAGCAGTACGCCGGGACAGCACTACGGGCAGTACTTC.

This clonotype occurred many times. The chain joins TRBV5-1 to TRBJ2-5, with D tentatively TRBD2 (5 bases). The CDR3 has 15 amino acids. The V gene lost 1 base and the J gene lost 0 bases, with 10 bases spanning the gap. The germline V gene encodes CDR1 SGHRS and CDR2 YFSETQ. The CDR3 protein is CASSLSAGHQETQYF. The CDR3, as DNA: TGCGCCAGCAGCTTGTCGGCGGGCCACCAAGAGACCCAGTACTTC.

This clonotype was detected ten times or more. The chain recombines TRBV6-2 or TRBV6-3 with TRBJ2-7; TRBD2 aligns across 8 bases. The germline V gene encodes CDR1 MNHEY and CDR2 SVGEGT. V dropped 4 bases and J dropped 5; count of bases not matched to a gene: 13. The CDR3 is 16 residues long. The CDR3 nucleotides read TGTGCCAGCAGTTCTAAATTCCGGACGGGGGGGAACGAGCAGTACTTC. Amino acid sequence: CASSSKFRTGGNEQYF.

A note on this clonotype: Its ends do not fully match the called genes, so a read error is possible. The chain carries TRBV6-5 and TRBJ1-3; a weak D match, TRBD1 (6 bases). This CDR3 comprises 16 residues. Germline CDR1 and CDR2: MNHEY and SVGAGI. CDR3 sequence: CASRYPQGNSGSTIYF. The CDR3 nucleotides read TGTGCCAGCAGATACCCACAGGGAAACTCTGGAAGCACCATATATTTT.

This clonotype was seen many times. This chain joins TRBV28 and TRBJ1-5, with D possibly TRBD1 on 6 matching bases. The CDR3 runs to 14 residues. The V end was cut by 6 bases, the J end by 7 bases, with 16 bases between. Germline values: CDR1 MDHEN, CDR2 SYDVKM. CDR3 amino acids: CASRSIRGWQPQHF. As DNA, the CDR3 is TGTGCCAGCAGGTCCATCAGGGGATGGCAGCCCCAGCATTTT.

The chain uses TRBV15 and TRBJ2-2; 7 bases are shared with TRBD2. Germline V gene data show CDR1 as LNHNV and CDR2 as YYDKDF (reference sequence). The J segment lost 5 bases and the V segment lost 5 bases, leaving 14 bases of the junction unmatched. This CDR3 has 17 amino acids. CDR3 amino acids: CATSGLVTGGRTGELFF. CDR3 DNA sequence: TGTGCCACCAGCGGATTGGTCACCGGGGGGAGGACCGGGGAGCTGTTTTTT. Full variable domain (rest looked up from reference TRBV15 and TRBJ2-2): DAMVIQNPRYQVTQFGKPVTLSCSQTLNHNVMYWYQQKSSQAPKLLFHYYDKDFNNEADTPDNFQSRRPNTSFCFLDIRSPGLGDTAMYLCATSGLVTGGRTGELFFGEGSRLTVL.

This clonotype was counted ten times or more. One base away lies a much larger clone, so this may be a sequencing read error. J is TRBJ2-2 and V is TRBV12-5; D unresolved. Trimming removed 3 bases at V and 1 base at J, with 12 bases between. Germline V gene sequence: CDR1 LGHNT, CDR2 FRNRAP. CDR3 length: 16 amino acids. As DNA, the CDR3 is TGTGCTAGTGGTTTCGTGTTATCTATGAACACCGGGGAGCTGTTTTTT. Encoded protein: CASGFVLSMNTGELFF.

This clonotype was counted at least ten times. The J gene is TRBJ2-2, the V gene TRBV5-1, with 7 bases identical to TRBD1. CDR3 length: 16 amino acids. Germline V lookup: CDR1 SGHRS, CDR2 YFSETQ. After removal of 6 bases from V and 3 bases from J, the junction contained 11 bases not matched to a gene. The CDR3 DNA follows: TGCGCCAGCACCCCGAGGGGGCGCGGGCACACCGGGGAGCTGTTTTTT. The encoded protein is CASTPRGRGHTGELFF.

Many counts were recorded for this clonotype. The chain links TRBV2 to TRBJ2-5; the D is unclear. Germline CDR1 is SNHLY and CDR2 is FYNNEI. Trimming removed 6 bases at V and 2 bases at J, with 7 bases between. The CDR3 extends over 12 amino acids. DNA of the CDR3: TGTGCCAGCAGGGGTCATCAAGAGACCCAGTACTTC. It encodes CASRGHQETQYF.

This clonotype was observed a handful of times. Since a much larger clone is just one base distant, this may be a read error. The CDR3: CASSHQGWYEQYF. CDR3 in DNA: TGTGCCAGCAGTCACCAGGGGTGGTACGAGCAGTACTTC. The gene calls are TRBV6-5 and TRBJ2-7; D perhaps matches TRBD1 (6 bases). Germline V gives CDR1 MNHEY, CDR2 SVGAGI. The CDR3 has 13 amino acids. V was clipped by 5 bases and J by 4 bases, with 12 bases between them.

In its sample, this clonotype was seen many times. The germline gene is not matched at one end of the junction; a read error may be the cause. The chain joins TRBV10-2 to TRBJ2-4; 12 bases agree with TRBD2. Germline V lookup: CDR1 WSHSY, CDR2 SAAADI. The length of the CDR3 is 21 residues. CDR3 in DNA: TGCGCCAGCAGTGAGCCTACAGGGGGCTTGACTAGCGGGAGAGGACAAAACATTAAGTACTTC. Translated: CASSEPTGGLTSGRGQNIKYF.

This clonotype was counted only a few times. The rearrangement links TRBV7-2 to TRBJ2-1; 7 positions match TRBD2. V shed 5 bases, J shed 0 bases, and the junction held 10 bases outside the gene matches. This CDR3 has 17 residues. Per the germline V gene, CDR1 is SGHTA and CDR2 is FQGNSA. CDR3 residues: CASSALGTISSYNEQFF. Here the CDR3 DNA reads TGTGCCAGCAGCGCCCTAGGGACTATCAGCTCCTACAATGAGCAGTTCTTC. Full variable domain (missing parts from reference TRBV7-2 and TRBJ2-1): GAGVSQSPSNKVTEKGKDVELRCDPISGHTALYWYRQSLGQGLEFLIYFQGNSAPDKSGLPSDRFSAERTGGSVSTLTIQRTQQEDSAVYLCASSALGTISSYNEQFFGPGTRLTVL.